This record covers a single T cell receptor (beta chain). There is no known antigen for this receptor. Within one base of it there is no much larger clone, and no base qualities were kept. The data stem from a study of T cells in Graves' hyperthyroidism and ophthalmopathy (dated by TCRdb to between 2017 and 2020). Turning to the overall study: To identify distinguishing TCR V-J signatures, a discovery cohort of around 100 patients was used, comprising 43 with Graves' ophthalmopathy and 55 to 65 with stable Graves' hyperthyroidism. Prospective prediction of ophthalmopathy was tested in an independent validation cohort consisting of 18 to 20 hyperthyroidism patients and more than 15 patients who later progressed to ophthalmopathy. The roughly 91 discovery patients were randomly divided into training and test sets at a 7:3 ratio. Thyroid tissue and blood T-cell repertoires from over 5 Graves' hyperthyroidism patients were also compared in the study. Once sampling was done, hyperthyroidism patients were given methimazole at a starting dose of 30 mg daily, whereas ophthalmopathy patients were given high-dose intravenous methylprednisolone. The paper describes TCR Vbeta CDR3 sequencing of some 130 peripheral blood samples, made up of 43 ophthalmopathy patients, around 78 hyperthyroidism patients and some 17 progressor patients.

The TCR beta CDR3 regions were amplified from RNA transcripts. A first-round RT-PCR of the TCR CDR3 used the HTBI primer set with the Qiagen OneStep RT-PCR kit. A second multiplex PCR round built the libraries, followed by size selection and purification. The libraries were sequenced on an Illumina HiSeq2000 using paired-end 100 bp reads. In the source study's methods: SOAPnuke was used to process the raw data, removing reads that contained adapters or uncalled bases, had a mean Phred below 15, or lacked an exact match to the constant primer or identifier. COPE v1.2.5 was used to merge high-quality paired reads, and clonotypes were defined as unique nucleotide sequences. MiTCR v1.1 was used to align the clonotypes against IMGT TRBV, TRBD and TRBJ reference segments. The analysis included only V-J combinations with a frequency above 0.0001, which together covered around 99% of the repertoires. The TCS score was defined as the ratio of F50 (clonal expansion) to E x V (chaos), calculated using BLOSUM62-based TCRdist between CDR3 peptides within each V-J. Welch's t-statistics and random forest reduced 514 V-J features to 10 to 15, which were used in a naive Bayes classifier (R e1071). The Morisita-Horn index was used to measure how similar the thyroid and blood repertoires were. Starting from the raw public reads, TCRdb applied fastp trimming at Q25, assembled clones with MiXCR and retained in-frame beta chains. Duplicate CDR3 protein sequences are folded into a single record with the most common DNA and genes. TCRdb, not the authors, supplied the V and J calls. Present in this sample are a few hundred thousand distinct CDR3 sequences, 40% to 55% of which were seen just once. The top ten constitute 7.5% to 8.5% of the sample.

A patient counted as having stable Graves' hyperthyroidism if no progression to ophthalmopathy occurred over 18 months of follow-up. The hyperthyroidism patients were between 18 and 65 years old and newly diagnosed, with a disease duration of less than 2 months. Exclusion was applied to patients with uncontrolled infections, other autoimmune diseases, pregnancy or lactation. Clinical symptoms, serum thyroxine and TRAb, thyroid ultrasound, and orbital computed tomography formed the basis for the diagnoses. Trizol reagent was used to extract total RNA, and RNA quality was then checked on an Agilent 2100 Bioanalyzer. Overall study outcomes, separate from this receptor: A 13 V-J signature model separated ophthalmopathy from stable hyperthyroidism, with roughly 88% sensitivity and 81.08% specificity in cross-validation and 80%/75% in testing. No statistical method was used to set the sample size in advance, and investigators knew the group allocation. In validation, the model predicted progression to ophthalmopathy with approximately 69% sensitivity and 72% to 85% specificity, a median of about six months before onset. Most expanded thyroid clonotypes (frequency above 0.001) were also detected in blood, suggesting blood repertoires may reflect thyroid immune responses.

From the cysteine through the phenylalanine, the CDR3 covers 12 amino acids. Of all the DNA, just the CDR3 is kept, 36 bases in frame from base 1. Reading the germline V gene gives CDR1 MDHEN and CDR2 SYDVKM. At the junction V is shortened by 10 bases and J by 8 bases, with 14 bases in between. The clonotype comes from a woman under 30 with Graves' hyperthyroidism. Source material: peripheral blood or thyroid tissue (not recorded which). The receptor chain draws on TRBV28 and TRBJ1-4; the best D guess is TRBD1, with 5 bases matching. The DNA reads as follows: TGTGCCACAGGGTTGGGCCAAGAAAAACTGTTTTTT. Translated, this is CATGLGQEKLFF. Reference TRBV28 and TRBJ1-4 proteins supply the regions before and after the CDR3; the full variable domain is: DVKVTQSSRYLVKRTGEKVFLECVQDMDHENMFWYRQDPGLGLRLIYFSYDVKMKEKGDIPEGYSVSREKKERFSLILESASTNQTSMYLCATGLGQEKLFFGSGTQLSVL.